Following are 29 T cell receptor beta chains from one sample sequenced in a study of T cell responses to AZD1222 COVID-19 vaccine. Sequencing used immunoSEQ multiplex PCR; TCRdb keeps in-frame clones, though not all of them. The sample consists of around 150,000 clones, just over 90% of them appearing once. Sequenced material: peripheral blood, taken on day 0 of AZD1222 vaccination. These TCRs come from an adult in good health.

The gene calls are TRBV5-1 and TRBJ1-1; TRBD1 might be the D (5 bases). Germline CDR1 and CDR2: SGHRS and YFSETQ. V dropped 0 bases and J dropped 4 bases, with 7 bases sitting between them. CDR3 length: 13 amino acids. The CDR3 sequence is CASSLAGTTEAFF. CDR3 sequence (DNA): TGCGCCAGCAGCTTGGCGGGGACCACTGAAGCTTTCTTT.

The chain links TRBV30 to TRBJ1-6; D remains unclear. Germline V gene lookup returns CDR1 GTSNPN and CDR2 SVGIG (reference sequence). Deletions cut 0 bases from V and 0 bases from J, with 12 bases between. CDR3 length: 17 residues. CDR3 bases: TGTGCCTGGAGTGTACTTGGCAGAGGCTCCTATAATTCACCCCTCCACTTT. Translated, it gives CAWSVLGRGSYNSPLHF.

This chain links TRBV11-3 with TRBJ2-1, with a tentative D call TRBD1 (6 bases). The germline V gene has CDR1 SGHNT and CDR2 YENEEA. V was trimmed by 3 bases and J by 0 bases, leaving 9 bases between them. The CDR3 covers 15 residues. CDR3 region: CASSFRGSSYNEQFF. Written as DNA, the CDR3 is TGTGCCAGCAGCTTCAGGGGTAGCTCCTACAATGAGCAGTTCTTC.

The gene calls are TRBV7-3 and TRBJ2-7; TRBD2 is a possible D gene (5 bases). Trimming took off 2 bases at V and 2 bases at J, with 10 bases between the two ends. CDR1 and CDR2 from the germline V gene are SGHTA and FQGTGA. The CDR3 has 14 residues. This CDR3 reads CASSLSRGPYEQYF. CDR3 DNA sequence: TGTGCCAGCAGCTTATCCCGGGGTCCCTACGAGCAGTACTTC.

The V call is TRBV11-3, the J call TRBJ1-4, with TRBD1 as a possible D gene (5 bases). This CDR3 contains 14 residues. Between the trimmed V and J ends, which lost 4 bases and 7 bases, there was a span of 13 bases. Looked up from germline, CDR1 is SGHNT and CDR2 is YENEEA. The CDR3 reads CASSSTGVFEKLFF. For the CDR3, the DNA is TGTGCCAGCAGCTCCACAGGTGTCTTTGAAAAACTGTTTTTT.

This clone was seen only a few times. The chain's CDR3 is CASSLIDWGGNTIYF. DNA for the CDR3: TGTGCCAGCAGCTTGATCGATTGGGGTGGAAACACCATATATTTT. The chain joins TRBV5-5 to TRBJ1-3; no clear D. The V gene's germline CDR1 is SGHKS and CDR2 YYEKEE (reference sequence). The CDR3 extends over 15 amino acids. Trimming removed 1 base from V and 3 bases from J, with 11 bases in between.

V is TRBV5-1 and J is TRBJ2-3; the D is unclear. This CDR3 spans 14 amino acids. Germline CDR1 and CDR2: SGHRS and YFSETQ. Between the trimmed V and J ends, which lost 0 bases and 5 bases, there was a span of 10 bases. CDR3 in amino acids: CASSLAQREDTQYF. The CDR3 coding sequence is TGCGCCAGCAGCTTGGCCCAAAGGGAAGATACGCAGTATTTT. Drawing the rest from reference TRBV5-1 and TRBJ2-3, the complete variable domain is KAGVTQTPRYLIKTRGQQVTLSCSPISGHRSVSWYQQTPGQGLQFLFEYFSETQRNKGNFPGRFSGRQFSNSRSEMNVSTLELGDSALYLCASSLAQREDTQYFGPGTRLTVL.

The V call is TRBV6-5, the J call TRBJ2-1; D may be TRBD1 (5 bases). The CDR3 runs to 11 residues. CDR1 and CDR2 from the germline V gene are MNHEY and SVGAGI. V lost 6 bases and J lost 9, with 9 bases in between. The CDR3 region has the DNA TGTGCCAGCAGGTACAGGTTTGAGCAGTTCTTC. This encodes CASRYRFEQFF.

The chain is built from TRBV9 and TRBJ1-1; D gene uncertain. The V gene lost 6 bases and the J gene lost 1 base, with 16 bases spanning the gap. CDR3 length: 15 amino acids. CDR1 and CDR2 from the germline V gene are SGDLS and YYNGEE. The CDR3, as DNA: TGTGCCAGCACCTTAGATTGGACGGGGAACACTGAAGCTTTCTTT. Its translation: CASTLDWTGNTEAFF.

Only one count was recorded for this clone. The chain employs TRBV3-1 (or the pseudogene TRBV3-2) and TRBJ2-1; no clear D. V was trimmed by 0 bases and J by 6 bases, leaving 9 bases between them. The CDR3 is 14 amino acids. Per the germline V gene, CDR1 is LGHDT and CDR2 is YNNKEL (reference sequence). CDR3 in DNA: TGTGCCAGCAGCCAAGATCGTACTTCCAATGAGCAGTTCTTC. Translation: CASSQDRTSNEQFF.

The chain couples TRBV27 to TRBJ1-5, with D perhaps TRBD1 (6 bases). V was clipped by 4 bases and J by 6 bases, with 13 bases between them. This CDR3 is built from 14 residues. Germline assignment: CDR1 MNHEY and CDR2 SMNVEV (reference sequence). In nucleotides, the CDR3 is TGTGCCAGCAGTTCACGGGGGCAGGGTCAGCCCCAGCATTTT. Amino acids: CASSSRGQGQPQHF.

CDR3 amino acids: CASGFDRAQETQYF. The CDR3 DNA reads TGTGCTAGTGGTTTTGACAGGGCGCAGGAGACGCAGTATTTT. This chain connects TRBV12-5 to TRBJ2-3; TRBD1 matches at 7 bases. J gave up 9 bases and V 3 bases, and 9 bases lay outside the gene matches. Germline CDR1 is LGHNT and CDR2 is FRNRAP. This CDR3 contains 14 residues.

DNA for the CDR3: TGTGCCTGGGCGAATAATTCACCCCTCCACTTT. Protein product: CAWANNSPLHF. The rearrangement joins TRBV30 to TRBJ1-6; D gene uncertain. CDR1 is GTSNPN and CDR2 is SVGIG in the germline V gene (reference sequence). The CDR3 is 11 residues long. V lost 5 bases, J lost 5 bases, and 4 bases lay in between.

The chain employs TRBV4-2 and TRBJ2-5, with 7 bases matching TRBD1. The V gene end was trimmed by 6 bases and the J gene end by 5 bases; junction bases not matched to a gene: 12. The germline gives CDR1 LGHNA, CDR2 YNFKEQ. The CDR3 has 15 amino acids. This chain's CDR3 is CASSLEQGQYETQYF. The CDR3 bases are TGTGCCAGCAGTCTCGAACAGGGGCAGTATGAGACCCAGTACTTC.

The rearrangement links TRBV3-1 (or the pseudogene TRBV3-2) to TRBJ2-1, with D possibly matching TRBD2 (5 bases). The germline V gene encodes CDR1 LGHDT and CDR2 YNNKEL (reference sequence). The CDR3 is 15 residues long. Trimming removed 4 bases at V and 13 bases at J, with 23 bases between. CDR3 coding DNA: TGTGCCAGCAGCCTAAGAGAAGGCTGGCGGGTGTCTCAGTTCTTC. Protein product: CASSLREGWRVSQFF.

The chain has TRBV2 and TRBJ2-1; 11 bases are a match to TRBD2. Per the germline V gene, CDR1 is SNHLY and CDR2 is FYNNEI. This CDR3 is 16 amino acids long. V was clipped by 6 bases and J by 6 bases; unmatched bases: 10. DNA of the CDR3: TGTGCCAGCAGGCCCAATAGCGGGAGGGGCTTCAATGAGCAGTTCTTC. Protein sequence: CASRPNSGRGFNEQFF.

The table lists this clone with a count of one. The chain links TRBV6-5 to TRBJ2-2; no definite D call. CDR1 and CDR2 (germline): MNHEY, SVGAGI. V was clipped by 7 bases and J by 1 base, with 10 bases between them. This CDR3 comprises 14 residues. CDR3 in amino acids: CASNLFRNTGELFF. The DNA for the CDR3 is TGTGCCAGCAACTTATTCAGGAACACCGGGGAGCTGTTTTTT.

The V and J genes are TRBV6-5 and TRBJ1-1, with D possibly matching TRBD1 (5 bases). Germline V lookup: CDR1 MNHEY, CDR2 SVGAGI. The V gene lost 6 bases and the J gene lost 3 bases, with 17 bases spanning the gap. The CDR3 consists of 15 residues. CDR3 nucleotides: TGTGCCAGCAGCCCCGGGACCCAGGCCGACACTGAAGCTTTCTTT. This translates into CASSPGTQADTEAFF.

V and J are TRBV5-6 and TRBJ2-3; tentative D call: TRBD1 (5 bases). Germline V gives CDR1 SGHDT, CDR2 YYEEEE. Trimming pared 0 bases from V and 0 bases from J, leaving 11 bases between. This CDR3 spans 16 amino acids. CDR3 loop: CASSLAKGRSTDTQYF. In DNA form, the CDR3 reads TGTGCCAGCAGCTTGGCAAAGGGGCGGAGCACAGATACGCAGTATTTT.

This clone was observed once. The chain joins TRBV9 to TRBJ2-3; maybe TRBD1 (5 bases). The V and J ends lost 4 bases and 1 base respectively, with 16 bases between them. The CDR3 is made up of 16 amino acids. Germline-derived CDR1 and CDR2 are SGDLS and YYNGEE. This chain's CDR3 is CASSRDSPAGTDTQYF. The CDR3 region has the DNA TGTGCCAGCAGCCGCGACAGCCCCGCGGGCACAGATACGCAGTATTTT.

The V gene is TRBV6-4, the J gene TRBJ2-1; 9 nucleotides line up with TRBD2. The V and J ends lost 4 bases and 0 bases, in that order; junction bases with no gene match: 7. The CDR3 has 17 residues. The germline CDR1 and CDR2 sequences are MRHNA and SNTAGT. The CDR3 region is CASSVSTSGFSYNEQFF. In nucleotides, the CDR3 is TGTGCCAGCAGTGTCTCGACTAGCGGATTCTCCTACAATGAGCAGTTCTTC.

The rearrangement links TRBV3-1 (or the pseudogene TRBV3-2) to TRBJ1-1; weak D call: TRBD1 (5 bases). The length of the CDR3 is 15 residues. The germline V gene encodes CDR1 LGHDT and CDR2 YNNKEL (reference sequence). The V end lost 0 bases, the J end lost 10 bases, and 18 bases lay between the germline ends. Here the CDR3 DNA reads TGTGCCAGCAGCCAAGAGCAGGCAGGCCCCGGGGGAGCTTTCTTT. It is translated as CASSQEQAGPGGAFF.

CDR3 region: CASSYQTGGGKRRSSNEQFF. The CDR3 region has the DNA TGTGCCAGCAGTTATCAAACAGGGGGGGGAAAGCGCAGGAGTTCAAATGAGCAGTTCTTC. The chain employs TRBV6-2 or TRBV6-3 and TRBJ2-1; tentatively, D is TRBD1 (8 bases). Trimming removed 3 bases from V and 7 bases from J, with 31 bases in between. The germline gives CDR1 MNHEY, CDR2 SVGEGT. CDR3 length: 20 amino acids.

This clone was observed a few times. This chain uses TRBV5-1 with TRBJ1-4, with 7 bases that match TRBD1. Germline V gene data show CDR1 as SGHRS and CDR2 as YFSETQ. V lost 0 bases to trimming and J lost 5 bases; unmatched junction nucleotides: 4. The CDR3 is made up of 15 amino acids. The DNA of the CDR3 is TGCGCCAGCAGCTTGGGGGCAGGGGGGAATGAAAAACTGTTTTTT. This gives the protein CASSLGAGGNEKLFF.

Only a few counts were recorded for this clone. CDR3 DNA sequence: TGTGCCAGTAGCCCGACAGGGGTGCGCACTGAAGCTTTCTTT. Encoded protein: CASSPTGVRTEAFF. The chain uses TRBV19 and TRBJ1-1; 8 nucleotides line up with TRBD1. Trimming took 6 bases from V and 4 from J; bases not matched to a gene: 7. This CDR3 comprises 14 residues. Germline V gene lookup returns CDR1 LNHDA and CDR2 SQIVND (reference sequence).

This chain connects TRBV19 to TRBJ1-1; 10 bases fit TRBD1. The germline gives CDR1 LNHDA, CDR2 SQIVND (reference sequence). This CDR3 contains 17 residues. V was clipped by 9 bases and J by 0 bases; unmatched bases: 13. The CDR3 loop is CASTYTGQGVLNTEAFF. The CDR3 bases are TGTGCCAGCACCTATACAGGACAGGGGGTTCTGAACACTGAAGCTTTCTTT.

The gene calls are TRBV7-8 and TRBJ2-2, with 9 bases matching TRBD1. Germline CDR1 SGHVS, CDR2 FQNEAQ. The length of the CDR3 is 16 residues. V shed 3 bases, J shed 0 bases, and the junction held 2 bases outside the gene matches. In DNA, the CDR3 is TGTGCCAGCAGCTTCCGGGACAGGGCGAACACCGGGGAGCTGTTTTTT. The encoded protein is CASSFRDRANTGELFF.

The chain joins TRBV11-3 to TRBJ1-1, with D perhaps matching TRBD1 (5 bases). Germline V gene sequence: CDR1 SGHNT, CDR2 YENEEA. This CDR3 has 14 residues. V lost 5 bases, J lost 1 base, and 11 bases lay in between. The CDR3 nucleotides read TGTGCCAGCAGCCAGGGAGGCGGGAACACTGAAGCTTTCTTT. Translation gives CASSQGGGNTEAFF.

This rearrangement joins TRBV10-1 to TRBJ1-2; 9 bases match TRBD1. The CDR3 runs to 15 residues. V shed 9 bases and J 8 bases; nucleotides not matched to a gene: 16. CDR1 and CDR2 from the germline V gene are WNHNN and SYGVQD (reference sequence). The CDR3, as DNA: TGCGCCAGATTCCCCCGGACAGGGGCGGTTAGAGGCTACACCTTC. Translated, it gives CARFPRTGAVRGYTF.